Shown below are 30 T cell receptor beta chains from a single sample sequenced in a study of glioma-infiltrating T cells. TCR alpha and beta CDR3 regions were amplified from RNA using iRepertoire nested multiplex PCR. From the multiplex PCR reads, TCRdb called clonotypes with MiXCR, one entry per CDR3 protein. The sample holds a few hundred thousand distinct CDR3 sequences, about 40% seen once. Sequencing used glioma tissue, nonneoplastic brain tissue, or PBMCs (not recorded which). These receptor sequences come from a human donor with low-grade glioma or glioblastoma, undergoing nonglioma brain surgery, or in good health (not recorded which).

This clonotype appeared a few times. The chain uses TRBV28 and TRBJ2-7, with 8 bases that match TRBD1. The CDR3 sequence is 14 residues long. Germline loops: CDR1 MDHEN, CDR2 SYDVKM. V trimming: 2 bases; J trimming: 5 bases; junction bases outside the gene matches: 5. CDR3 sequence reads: CASSLGDRSNEQYF. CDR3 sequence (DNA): TGTGCCAGCAGTTTAGGGGACAGGTCAAACGAGCAGTACTTC.

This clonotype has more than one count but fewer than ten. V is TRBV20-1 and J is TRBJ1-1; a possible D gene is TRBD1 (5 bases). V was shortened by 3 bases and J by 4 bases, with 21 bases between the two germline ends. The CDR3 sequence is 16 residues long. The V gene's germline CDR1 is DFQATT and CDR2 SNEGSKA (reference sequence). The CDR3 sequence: CSASDGRTGLGTEAFF. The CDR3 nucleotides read TGCAGTGCTAGCGACGGGAGAACAGGACTCGGCACTGAAGCTTTCTTT.

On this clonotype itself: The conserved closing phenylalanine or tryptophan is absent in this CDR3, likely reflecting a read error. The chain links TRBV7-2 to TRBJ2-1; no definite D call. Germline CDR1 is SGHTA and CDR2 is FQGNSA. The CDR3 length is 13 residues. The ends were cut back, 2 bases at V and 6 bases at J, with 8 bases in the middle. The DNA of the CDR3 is TGTGCCAGCAGCTTAAACCCAATCAATGAGCAGTTCTCC. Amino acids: CASSLNPINEQFS.

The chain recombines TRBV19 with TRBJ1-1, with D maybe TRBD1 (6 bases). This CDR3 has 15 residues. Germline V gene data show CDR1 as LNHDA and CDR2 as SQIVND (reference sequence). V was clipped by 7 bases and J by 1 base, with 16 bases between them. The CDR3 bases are TGTGCCAGTAAAGCCTCCCGACAGGCGAACACTGAAGCTTTCTTT. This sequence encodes CASKASRQANTEAFF.

The CDR3, as DNA: TGTGCCAGCAGTTACCCGACTAGCGGGGTCTACAATGAGCAGTTCTTC. Amino acid sequence: CASSYPTSGVYNEQFF. The J gene is TRBJ2-1, the V gene TRBV6-2 or TRBV6-3; 11 nucleotides match TRBD2. In germline, CDR1 is MNHEY, CDR2 SVGEGT. J was trimmed by 3 bases and V by 2 bases; bases with no gene match: 3. The CDR3 covers 16 residues.

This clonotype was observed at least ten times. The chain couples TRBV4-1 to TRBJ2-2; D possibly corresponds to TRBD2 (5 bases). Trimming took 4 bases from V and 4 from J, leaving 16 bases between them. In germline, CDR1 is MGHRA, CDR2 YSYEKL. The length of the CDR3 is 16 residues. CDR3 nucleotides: TGCGCCAGCAGCCCAACTAGGCGAGTTGTCACCGGGGAGCTGTTTTTT. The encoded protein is CASSPTRRVVTGELFF.

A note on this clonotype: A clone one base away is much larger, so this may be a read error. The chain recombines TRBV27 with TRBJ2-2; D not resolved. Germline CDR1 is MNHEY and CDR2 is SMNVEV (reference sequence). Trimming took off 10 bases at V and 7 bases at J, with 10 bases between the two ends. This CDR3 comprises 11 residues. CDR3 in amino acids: CANSFNGELFF. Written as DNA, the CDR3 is TGTGCCAACAGCTTCAACGGGGAGCTGTTTTTT.

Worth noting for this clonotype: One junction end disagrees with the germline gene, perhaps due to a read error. The CDR3 spells CAISQRRENHEQFF. The DNA of the CDR3 is TGTGCCATCAGTCAACGTCGGGAGAACCACGAGCAGTTCTTC. The chain joins TRBV6-2 or TRBV6-3 to TRBJ2-1, with a weak D call TRBD2 (6 bases). Germline V lookup: CDR1 MNHEY, CDR2 SVGEGT. This CDR3 has 14 residues.

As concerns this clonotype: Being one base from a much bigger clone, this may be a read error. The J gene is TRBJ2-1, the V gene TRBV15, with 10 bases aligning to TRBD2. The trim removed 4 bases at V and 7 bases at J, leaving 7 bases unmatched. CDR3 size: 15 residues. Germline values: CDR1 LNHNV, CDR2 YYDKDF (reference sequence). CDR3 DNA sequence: TGTGCCACCAGCAAGGCTAGCGGGAGTGTAAATGAGCAGTTCTTC. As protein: CATSKASGSVNEQFF.

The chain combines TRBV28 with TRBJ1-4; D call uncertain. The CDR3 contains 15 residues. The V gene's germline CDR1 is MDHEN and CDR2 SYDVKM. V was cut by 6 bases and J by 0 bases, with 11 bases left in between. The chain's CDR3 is CASRRDGTTNEKLFF. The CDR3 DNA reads TGTGCCAGCAGGCGAGACGGAACAACTAATGAAAAACTGTTTTTT. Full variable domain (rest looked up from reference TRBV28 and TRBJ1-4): DVKVTQSSRYLVKRTGEKVFLECVQDMDHENMFWYRQDPGLGLRLIYFSYDVKMKEKGDIPEGYSVSREKKERFSLILESASTNQTSMYLCASRRDGTTNEKLFFGSGTQLSVL.

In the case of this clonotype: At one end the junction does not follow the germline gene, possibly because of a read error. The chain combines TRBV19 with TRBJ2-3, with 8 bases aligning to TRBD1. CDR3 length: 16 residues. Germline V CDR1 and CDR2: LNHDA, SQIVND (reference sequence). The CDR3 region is CASSIEGRGQPDTHYF. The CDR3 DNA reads TGTGCCAGTAGTATAGAAGGCAGGGGGCAACCAGATACGCATTATTTT. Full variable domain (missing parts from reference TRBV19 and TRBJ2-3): DGGITQSPKYLFRKEGQNVTLSCEQNLNHDAMYWYRQDPGQGLRLIYYSQIVNDFQKGDIAEGYSVSREKKESFPLTVTSAQKNPTAFYLCASSIEGRGQPDTHYFGPGTRLTVL.

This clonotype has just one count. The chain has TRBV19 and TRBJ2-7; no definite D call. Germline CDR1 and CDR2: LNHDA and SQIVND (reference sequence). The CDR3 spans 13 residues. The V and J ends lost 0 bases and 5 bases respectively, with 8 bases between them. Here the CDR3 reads CASSIEEGNEQYF. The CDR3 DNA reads TGTGCCAGTAGTATAGAGGAAGGAAACGAGCAGTACTTC.

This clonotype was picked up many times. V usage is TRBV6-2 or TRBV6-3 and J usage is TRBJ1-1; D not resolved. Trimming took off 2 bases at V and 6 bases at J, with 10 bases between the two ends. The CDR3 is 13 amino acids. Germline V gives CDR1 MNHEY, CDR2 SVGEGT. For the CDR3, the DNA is TGTGCCAGCAGTTACCCCACAGTCGCTGAAGCTTTCTTT. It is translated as CASSYPTVAEAFF.

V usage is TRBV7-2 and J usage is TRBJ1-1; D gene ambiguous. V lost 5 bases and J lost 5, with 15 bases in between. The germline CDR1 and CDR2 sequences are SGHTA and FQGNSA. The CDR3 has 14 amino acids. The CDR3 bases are TGTGCCAGCAGCGAACATGGGTTACCAACTGAAGCTTTCTTT. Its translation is CASSEHGLPTEAFF.

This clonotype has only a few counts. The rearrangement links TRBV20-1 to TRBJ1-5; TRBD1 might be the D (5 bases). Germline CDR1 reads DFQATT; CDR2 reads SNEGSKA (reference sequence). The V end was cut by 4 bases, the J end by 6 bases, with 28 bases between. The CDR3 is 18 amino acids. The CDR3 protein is CSANNFEPYSGYRQPQHF. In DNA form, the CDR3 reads TGCAGTGCTAACAATTTCGAGCCATACTCAGGGTACCGTCAGCCCCAGCATTTT.

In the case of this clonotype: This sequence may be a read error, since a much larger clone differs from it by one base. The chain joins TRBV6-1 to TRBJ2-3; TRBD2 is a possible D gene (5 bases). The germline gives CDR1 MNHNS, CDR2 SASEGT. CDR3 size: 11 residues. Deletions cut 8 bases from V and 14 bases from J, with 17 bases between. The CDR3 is CASGTTSELYF. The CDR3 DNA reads TGTGCCAGCGGCACCACTAGTGAACTGTATTTT.

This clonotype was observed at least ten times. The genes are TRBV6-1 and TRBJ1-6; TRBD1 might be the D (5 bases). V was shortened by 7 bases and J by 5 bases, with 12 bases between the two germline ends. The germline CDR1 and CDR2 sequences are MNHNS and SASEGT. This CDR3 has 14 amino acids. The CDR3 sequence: CASKAGNNNSPLHF. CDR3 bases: TGTGCCAGCAAGGCAGGGAACAATAATTCACCCCTCCACTTT.

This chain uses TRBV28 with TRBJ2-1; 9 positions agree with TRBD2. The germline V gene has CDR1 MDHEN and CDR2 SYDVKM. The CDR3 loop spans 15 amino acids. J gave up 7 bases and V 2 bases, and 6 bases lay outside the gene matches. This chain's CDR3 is CASSLPSGIANEQFF. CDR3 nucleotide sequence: TGTGCCAGCAGTTTACCTAGCGGGATTGCAAATGAGCAGTTCTTC.

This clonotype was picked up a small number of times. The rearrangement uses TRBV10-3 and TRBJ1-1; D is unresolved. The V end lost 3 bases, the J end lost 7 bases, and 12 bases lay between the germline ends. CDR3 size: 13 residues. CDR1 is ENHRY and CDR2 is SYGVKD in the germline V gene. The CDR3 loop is CAISDLWEIEAFF. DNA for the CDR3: TGTGCCATCAGTGATCTCTGGGAAATTGAAGCTTTCTTT.

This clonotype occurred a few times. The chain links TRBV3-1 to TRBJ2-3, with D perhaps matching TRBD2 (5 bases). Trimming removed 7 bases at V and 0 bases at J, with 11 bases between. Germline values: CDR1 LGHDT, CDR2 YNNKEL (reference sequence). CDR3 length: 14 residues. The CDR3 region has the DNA TGTGCCAGCAACGGCGGGTTTAGCACAGATACGCAGTATTTT. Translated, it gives CASNGGFSTDTQYF.

The CDR3 protein is CSASRGGLYQETQYF. The CDR3 DNA reads as TGCAGTGCTAGTAGGGGGGGCCTGTACCAAGAGACCCAGTACTTC. The rearrangement joins TRBV20-1 to TRBJ2-5; D is perhaps TRBD2 (7 bases). The length of the CDR3 is 15 residues. Trimming took off 3 bases at V and 0 bases at J, with 14 bases between the two ends. CDR1 is DFQATT and CDR2 is SNEGSKA in the germline V gene (reference sequence).

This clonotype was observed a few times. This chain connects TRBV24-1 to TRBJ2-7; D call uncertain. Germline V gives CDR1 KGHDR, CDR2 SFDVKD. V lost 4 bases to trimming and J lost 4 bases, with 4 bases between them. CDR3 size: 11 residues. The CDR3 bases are TGTGCCACCAGTGAGGGGTACGAGCAGTACTTC. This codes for CATSEGYEQYF.

The CDR3 here is CASSQTGGGNTIYF. The CDR3 nucleotides are TGCGCCAGCAGCCAGACAGGGGGCGGAAACACCATATATTTT. The chain has TRBV5-1 and TRBJ1-3, with 10 bases lining up with TRBD1. Germline V CDR1 and CDR2: SGHRS, YFSETQ. Unmatched junction bases numbered 2, after V lost 4 bases and J lost 4 bases. This CDR3 region has 14 residues. The entire variable domain, with the rest obtained from reference TRBV5-1 and TRBJ1-3, is as follows: KAGVTQTPRYLIKTRGQQVTLSCSPISGHRSVSWYQQTPGQGLQFLFEYFSETQRNKGNFPGRFSGRQFSNSRSEMNVSTLELGDSALYLCASSQTGGGNTIYFGEGSWLTVV.

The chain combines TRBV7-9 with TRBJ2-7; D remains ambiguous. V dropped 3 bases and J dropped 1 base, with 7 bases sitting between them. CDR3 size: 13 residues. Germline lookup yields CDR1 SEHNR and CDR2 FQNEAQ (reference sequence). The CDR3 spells CASSFANSYEQYF. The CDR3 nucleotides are TGTGCCAGCAGCTTCGCGAATTCCTACGAGCAGTACTTC.

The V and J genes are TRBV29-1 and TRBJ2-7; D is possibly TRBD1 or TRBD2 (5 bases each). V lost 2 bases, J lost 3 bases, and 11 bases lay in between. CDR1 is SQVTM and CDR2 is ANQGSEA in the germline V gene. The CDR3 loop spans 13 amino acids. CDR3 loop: CSVEQGGGYEQYF. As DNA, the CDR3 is TGCAGCGTTGAACAGGGCGGAGGCTACGAGCAGTACTTC.

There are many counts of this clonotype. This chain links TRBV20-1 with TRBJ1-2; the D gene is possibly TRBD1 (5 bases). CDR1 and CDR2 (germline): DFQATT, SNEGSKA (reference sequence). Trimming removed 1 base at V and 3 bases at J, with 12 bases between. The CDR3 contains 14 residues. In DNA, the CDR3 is TGCAGTGCTAGAGGCAGGGTCAGGGACTATGGCTACACCTTC. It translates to CSARGRVRDYGYTF.

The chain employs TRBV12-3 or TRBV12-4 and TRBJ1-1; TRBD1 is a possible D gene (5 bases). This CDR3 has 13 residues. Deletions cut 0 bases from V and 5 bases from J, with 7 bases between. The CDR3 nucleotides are TGTGCCAGCAGTTTAGCAGGGGAAACTGAAGCTTTCTTT. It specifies CASSLAGETEAFF.

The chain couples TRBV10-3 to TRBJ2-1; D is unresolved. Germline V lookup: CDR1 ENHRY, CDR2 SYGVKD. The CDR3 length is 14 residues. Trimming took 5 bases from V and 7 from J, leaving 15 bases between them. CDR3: CAISNLRASNEQFF. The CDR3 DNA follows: TGTGCCATCAGTAACCTCCGGGCGAGTAATGAGCAGTTCTTC.

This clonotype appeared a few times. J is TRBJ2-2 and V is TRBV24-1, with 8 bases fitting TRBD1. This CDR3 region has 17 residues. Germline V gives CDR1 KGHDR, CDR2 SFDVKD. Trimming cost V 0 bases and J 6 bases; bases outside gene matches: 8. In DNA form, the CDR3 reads TGTGCCACCAGTGATTTGATCGGACAGGGTATGCCCGGGGAGCTGTTTTTT. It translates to CATSDLIGQGMPGELFF.

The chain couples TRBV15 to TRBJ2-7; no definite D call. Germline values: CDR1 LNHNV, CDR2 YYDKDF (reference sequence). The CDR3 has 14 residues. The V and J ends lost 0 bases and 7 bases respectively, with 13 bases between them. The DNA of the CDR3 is TGTGCCACCAGCAGAGATAGATATATCCCGGAGCAGTACTTC. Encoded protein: CATSRDRYIPEQYF.